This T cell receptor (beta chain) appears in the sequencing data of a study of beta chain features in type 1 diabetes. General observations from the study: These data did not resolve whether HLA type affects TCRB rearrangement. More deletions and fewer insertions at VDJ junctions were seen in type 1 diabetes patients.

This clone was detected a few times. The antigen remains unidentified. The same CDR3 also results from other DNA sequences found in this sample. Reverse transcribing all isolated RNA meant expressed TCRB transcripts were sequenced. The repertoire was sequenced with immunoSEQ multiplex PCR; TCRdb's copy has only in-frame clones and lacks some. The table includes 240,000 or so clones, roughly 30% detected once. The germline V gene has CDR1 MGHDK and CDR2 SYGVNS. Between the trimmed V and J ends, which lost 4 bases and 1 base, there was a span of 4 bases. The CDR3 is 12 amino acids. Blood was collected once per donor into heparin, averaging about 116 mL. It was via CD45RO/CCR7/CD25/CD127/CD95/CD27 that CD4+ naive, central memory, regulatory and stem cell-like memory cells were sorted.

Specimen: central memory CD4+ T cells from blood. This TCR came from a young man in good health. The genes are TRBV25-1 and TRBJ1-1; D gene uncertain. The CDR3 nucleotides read TGTGCCAGCAGTGGGCCGAACACTGAAGCTTTCTTT. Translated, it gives CASSGPNTEAFF. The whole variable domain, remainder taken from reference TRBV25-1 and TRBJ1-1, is EADIYQTPRYLVIGTGKKITLECSQTMGHDKMYWYQQDPGMELHLIHYSYGVNSTEKGDLSSESTVSRIRTEHFPLTLESARPSHTSQYLCASSGPNTEAFFGQGTRLTVV.